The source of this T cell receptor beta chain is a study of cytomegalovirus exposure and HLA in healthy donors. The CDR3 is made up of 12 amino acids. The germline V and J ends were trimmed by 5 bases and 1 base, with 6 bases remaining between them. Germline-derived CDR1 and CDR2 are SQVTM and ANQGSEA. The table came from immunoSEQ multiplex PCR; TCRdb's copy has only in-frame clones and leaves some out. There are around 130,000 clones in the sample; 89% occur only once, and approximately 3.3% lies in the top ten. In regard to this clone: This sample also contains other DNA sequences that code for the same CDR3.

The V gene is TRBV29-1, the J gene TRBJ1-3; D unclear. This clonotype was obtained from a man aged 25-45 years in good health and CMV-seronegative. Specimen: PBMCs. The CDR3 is CSVRGSGNTIYF. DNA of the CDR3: TGCAGCGTTCGAGGGTCTGGAAACACCATATATTTT.